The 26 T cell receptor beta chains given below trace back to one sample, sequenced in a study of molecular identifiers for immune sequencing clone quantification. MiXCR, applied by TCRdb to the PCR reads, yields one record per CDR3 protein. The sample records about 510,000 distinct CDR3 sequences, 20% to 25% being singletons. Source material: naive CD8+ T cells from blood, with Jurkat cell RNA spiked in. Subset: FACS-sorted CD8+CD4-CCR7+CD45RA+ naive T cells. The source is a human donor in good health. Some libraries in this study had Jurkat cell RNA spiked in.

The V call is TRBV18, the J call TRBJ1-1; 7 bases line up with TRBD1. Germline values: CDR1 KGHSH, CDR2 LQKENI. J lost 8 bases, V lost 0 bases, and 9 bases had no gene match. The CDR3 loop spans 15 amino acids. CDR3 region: CASSPPLDRRGEAFF. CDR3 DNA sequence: TGTGCCAGCTCACCACCCCTGGACCGCAGGGGGGAAGCTTTCTTT.

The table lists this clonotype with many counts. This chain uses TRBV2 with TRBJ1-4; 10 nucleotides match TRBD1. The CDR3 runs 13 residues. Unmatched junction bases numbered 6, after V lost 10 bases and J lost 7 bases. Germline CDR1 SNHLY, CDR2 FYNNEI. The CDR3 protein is CATLTGGSEKLFF. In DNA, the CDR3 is TGTGCCACCCTGACAGGGGGCTCTGAAAAACTGTTTTTT.

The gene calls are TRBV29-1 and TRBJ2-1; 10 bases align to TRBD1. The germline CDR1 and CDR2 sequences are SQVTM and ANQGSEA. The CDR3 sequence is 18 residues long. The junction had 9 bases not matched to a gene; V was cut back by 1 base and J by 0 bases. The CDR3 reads CSVEGLAGTGDSYNEQFF. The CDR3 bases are TGCAGCGTTGAAGGTTTAGCCGGGACAGGGGACTCCTACAATGAGCAGTTCTTC.

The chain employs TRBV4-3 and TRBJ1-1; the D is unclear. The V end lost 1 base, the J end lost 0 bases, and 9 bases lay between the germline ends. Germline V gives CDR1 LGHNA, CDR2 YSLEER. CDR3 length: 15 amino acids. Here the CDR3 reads CASSQGSAMNTEAFF. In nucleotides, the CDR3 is TGCGCCAGCAGCCAAGGTTCAGCGATGAACACTGAAGCTTTCTTT.

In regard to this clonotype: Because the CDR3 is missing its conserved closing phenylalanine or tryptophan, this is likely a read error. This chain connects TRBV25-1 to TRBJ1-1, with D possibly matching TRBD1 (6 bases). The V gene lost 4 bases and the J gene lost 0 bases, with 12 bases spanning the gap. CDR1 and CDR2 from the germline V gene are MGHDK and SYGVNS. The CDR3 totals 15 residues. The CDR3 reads CASSGTDLMNTEAFL. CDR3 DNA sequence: TGTGCCAGCAGTGGGACAGATCTTATGAACACTGAAGCTTTCCTT.

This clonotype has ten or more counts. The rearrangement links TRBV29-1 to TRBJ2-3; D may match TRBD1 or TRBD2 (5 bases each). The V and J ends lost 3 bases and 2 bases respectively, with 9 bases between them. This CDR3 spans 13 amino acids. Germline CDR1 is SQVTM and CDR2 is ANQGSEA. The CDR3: CSVEGEHTDTQYF. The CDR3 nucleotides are TGCAGCGTTGAGGGGGAGCACACAGATACGCAGTATTTT.

CDR3 bases: TGTGCCAGCAGCCACTTAAAGGGGAGTGAGCAGTTCTTC. Protein: CASSHLKGSEQFF. The gene calls are TRBV3-1 and TRBJ2-1; D is perhaps TRBD1 or TRBD2 (5 bases each). Trimming stripped 3 bases from V and 9 bases from J, with 12 bases between. Germline-derived CDR1 and CDR2 are LGHDT and YNNKEL (reference sequence). This CDR3 contains 13 residues.

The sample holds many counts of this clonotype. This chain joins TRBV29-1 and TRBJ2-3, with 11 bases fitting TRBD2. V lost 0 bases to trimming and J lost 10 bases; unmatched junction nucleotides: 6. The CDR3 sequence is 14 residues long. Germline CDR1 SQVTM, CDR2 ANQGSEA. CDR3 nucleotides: TGCAGCGTTGAAGATCTAGCGGGGGGCCAGCCGCAGTATTTT. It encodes CSVEDLAGGQPQYF.

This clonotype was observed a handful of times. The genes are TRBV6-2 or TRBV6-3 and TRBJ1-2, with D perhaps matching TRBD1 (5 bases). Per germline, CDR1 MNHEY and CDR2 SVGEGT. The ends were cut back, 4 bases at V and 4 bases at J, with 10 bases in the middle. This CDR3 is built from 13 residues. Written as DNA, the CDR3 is TGTGCCAGCAGTTTGTCGGGGCTCTATGGCTACACCTTC. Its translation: CASSLSGLYGYTF.

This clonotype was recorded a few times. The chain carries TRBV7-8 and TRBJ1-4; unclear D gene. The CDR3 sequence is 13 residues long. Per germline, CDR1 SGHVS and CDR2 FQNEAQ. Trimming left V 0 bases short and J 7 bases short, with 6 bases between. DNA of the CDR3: TGTGCCAGCAGCTTAGCCGACTTTGAAAAACTGTTTTTT. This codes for CASSLADFEKLFF.

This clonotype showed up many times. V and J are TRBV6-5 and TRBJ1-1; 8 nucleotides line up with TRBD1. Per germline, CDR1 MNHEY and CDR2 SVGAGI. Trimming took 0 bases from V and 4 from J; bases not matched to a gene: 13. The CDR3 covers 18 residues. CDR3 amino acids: CASSYSLDRAFLGTEAFF. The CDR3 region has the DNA TGTGCCAGCAGTTACTCGCTGGACAGGGCTTTCTTGGGCACTGAAGCTTTCTTT.

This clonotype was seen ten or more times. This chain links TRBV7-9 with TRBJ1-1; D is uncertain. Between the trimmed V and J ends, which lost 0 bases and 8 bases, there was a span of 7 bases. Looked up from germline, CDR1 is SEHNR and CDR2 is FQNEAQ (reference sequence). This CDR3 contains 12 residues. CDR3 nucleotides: TGTGCCAGCAGCTTAGCAACAACCGAAGCTTTCTTT. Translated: CASSLATTEAFF.

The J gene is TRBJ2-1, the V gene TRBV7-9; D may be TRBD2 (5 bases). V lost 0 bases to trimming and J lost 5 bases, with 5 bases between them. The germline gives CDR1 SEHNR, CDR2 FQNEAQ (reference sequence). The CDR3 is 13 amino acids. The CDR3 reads CASSLAGDNEQFF. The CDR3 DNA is TGTGCCAGCAGCTTAGCCGGGGACAATGAGCAGTTCTTC.

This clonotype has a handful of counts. In DNA form, the CDR3 reads TGTGCCAGCAGTTCCTTAGAAGCGGGCATCTACAATGAGCAGTTCTTC. Its translation: CASSSLEAGIYNEQFF. This rearrangement joins TRBV6-5 to TRBJ2-1; D is possibly TRBD2 (6 bases). In germline, CDR1 is MNHEY, CDR2 SVGAGI. This CDR3 is built from 16 residues. The V gene lost 4 bases and the J gene lost 3 bases, with 16 bases spanning the gap.

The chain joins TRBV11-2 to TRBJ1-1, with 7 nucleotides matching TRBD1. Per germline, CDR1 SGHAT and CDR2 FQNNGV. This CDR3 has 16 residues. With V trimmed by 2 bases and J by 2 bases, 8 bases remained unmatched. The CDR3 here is CASSLFRTGLNTEAFF. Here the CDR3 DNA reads TGTGCCAGCAGCTTATTCCGGACAGGATTAAACACTGAAGCTTTCTTT.

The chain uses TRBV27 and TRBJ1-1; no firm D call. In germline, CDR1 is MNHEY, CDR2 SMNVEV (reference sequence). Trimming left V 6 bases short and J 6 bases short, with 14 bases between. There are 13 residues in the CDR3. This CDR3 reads CASRSLGLPEAFF. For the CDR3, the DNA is TGTGCCAGCAGGTCCCTAGGGCTACCTGAAGCTTTCTTT.

CDR3 protein: CASSYDPTRSPLHF. The CDR3 coding sequence is TGTGCCAGCAGTTATGACCCTACTAGGTCACCCCTCCACTTT. This chain uses TRBV6-6 with TRBJ1-6; D call uncertain. CDR3 length: 14 residues. Germline V CDR1 and CDR2: MNHNY, SVGAGI (reference sequence). The V end lost 3 bases, the J end lost 10 bases, and 13 bases lay between the germline ends.

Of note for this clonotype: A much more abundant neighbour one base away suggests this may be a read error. The CDR3 protein is CASGSATANYGYTF. The CDR3 DNA reads TGTGCCAGCGGCTCCGCGACAGCAAACTATGGCTACACCTTC. The chain combines TRBV7-9 with TRBJ1-2, with D perhaps matching TRBD1 (5 bases). The ends were cut back, 8 bases at V and 2 bases at J, with 15 bases in the middle. The CDR3 runs to 14 residues. In germline, CDR1 is SEHNR, CDR2 FQNEAQ (reference sequence).

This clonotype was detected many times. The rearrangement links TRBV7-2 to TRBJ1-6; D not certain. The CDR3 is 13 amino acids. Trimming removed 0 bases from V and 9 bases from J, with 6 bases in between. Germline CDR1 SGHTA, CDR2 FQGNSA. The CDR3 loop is CASSLAPGSPLHF. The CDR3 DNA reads TGTGCCAGCAGCTTAGCGCCCGGTTCACCCCTCCACTTT.

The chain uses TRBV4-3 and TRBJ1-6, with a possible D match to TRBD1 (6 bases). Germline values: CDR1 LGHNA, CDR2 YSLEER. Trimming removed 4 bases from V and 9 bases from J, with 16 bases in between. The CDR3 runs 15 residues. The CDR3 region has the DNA TGCGCCAGCAGCCCGGGTTGGGGGGCAAGTTCACCCCTCCACTTT. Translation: CASSPGWGASSPLHF.

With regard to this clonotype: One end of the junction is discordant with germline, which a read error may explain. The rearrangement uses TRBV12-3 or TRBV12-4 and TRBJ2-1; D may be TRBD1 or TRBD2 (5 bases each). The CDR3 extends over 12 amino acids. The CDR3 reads CASSTRGSEQSF. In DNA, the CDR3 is TGTGCCAGCAGTACCCGGGGCTCTGAGCAGTCCTTC.

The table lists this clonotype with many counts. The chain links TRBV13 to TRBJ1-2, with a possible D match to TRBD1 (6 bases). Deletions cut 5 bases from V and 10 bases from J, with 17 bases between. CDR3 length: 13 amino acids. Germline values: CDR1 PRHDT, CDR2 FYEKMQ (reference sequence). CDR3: CASSPQTGLDYTF. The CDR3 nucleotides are TGTGCCAGCAGCCCTCAAACAGGGCTAGACTACACCTTC.

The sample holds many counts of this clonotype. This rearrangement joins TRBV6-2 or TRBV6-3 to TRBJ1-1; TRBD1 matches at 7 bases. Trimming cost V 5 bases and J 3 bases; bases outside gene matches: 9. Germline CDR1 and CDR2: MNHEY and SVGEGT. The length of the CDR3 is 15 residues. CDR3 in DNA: TGTGCCAGCAGTCCACCGACAGGGATGCACACTGAAGCTTTCTTT. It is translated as CASSPPTGMHTEAFF.

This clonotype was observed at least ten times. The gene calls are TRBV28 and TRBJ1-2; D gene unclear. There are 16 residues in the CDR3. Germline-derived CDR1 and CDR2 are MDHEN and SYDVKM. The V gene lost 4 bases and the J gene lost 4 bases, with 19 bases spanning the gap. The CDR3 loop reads CASSSRMTSRPYGYTF. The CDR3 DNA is TGTGCCAGCAGTTCCCGAATGACTTCACGCCCCTATGGCTACACCTTC.

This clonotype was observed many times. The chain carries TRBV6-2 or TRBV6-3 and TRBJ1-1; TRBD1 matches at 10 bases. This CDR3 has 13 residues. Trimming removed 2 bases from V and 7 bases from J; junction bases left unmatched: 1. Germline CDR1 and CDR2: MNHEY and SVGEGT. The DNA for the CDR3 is TGTGCCAGCAGTTACGGACAGGGGGTTGAAGCTTTCTTT. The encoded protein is CASSYGQGVEAFF.

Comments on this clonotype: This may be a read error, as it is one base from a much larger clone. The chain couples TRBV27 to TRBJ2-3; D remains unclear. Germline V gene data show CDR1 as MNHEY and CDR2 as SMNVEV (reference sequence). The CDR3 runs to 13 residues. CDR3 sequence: CVSSLGISDTQYF. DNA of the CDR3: TGTGTCAGCAGTTTAGGGATCTCAGATACGCAGTATTTT.